The clone carrying this TCR beta chain was detected ten times or more. All sequencing subjects had displayed CD8+CD57+ cell expansion on flow cytometry. The source of the sample is a study of CD8+CD57+ T cells in acquired aplastic anemia. The template used for profiling TCR beta VDJ and CDR3 was genomic DNA. Each CDR3 protein is one row after TCRdb ran MiXCR on the reads. The sample shows 150,000 to 200,000 distinct CDR3 sequences, nearly 50% of them seen only once. Trimming cost V 1 base and J 1 base, with 0 bases left between them. The germline gives CDR1 SGHDT, CDR2 YYEEEE. The CDR3 consists of 12 residues.

Sequenced sample: sorted CD4+, CD8+, or CD8+CD57+ T cells (not recorded which) from PBMCs. This receptor was obtained from a human donor with aplastic anemia. The genes are TRBV5-6 and TRBJ1-5; D remains unclear. CDR3 sequence reads: CASSLSNQPQHF. The DNA for the CDR3 is TGTGCCAGCAGCTTGAGCAATCAGCCCCAGCATTTT.